A selection of T cell receptor beta chains follows, all from one sample in a study of T cells in narcolepsy. The data were produced by immunoSEQ multiplex PCR, yet TCRdb's version contains in-frame clones alone and is incomplete. The data hold around 30,000 clones, with 81% observed a single time. The sample was memory (CD45RA-) CD4+ T cells from blood. These receptors were collected from a human donor in good health. The CDR3 runs from the conserved cysteine through the conserved F or W. The D gene is left open where the match is weak. Not all rows give a size; the values are once, few, many and, for expanded clones, a class.

TGTGCCAGTTCGGGACAGGGGTGGGGCTACACCTTC | CASSGQGWGYTF | TRBJ1-2 | TRBD1 | TRBV27 | NA
TGTGCCAGCAGCCGCACACAGGGGAGTACTGAAGCTTTCTTT | CASSRTQGSTEAFF | TRBJ1-1 | TRBD1 | TRBV4-2 | NA
TGTGCCAGCAGAGAAGGGAGTAGATCCCGCCAGGGCCACTTC | CASREGSRSRQGHF | TRBJ1-2 | NA | TRBV2 | NA
TGTGCCAGTAGTATCCACGGGACAGGGGTGACCGGGGAGCTGTTTTTT | CASSIHGTGVTGELFF | TRBJ2-2 | TRBD1 | TRBV19 | NA
TGTGCCAGTAGTCGAAATGGGCAGGGGGCTTCCTACGAGCAGTACTTC | CASSRNGQGASYEQYF | TRBJ2-7 | TRBD1 | TRBV19 | few
TGTGCCAGCAGTGCTCCGGGACAGTTAAATGAAAAACTGTTTTTT | CASSAPGQLNEKLFF | TRBJ1-4 | TRBD1 | TRBV25-1 | NA
TGTGCCAGCAGCTTCGTATCAGTGGTGGGGTCCAATCAGCCCCAGCATTTT | CASSFVSVVGSNQPQHF | TRBJ1-5 | NA | TRBV11-2 | few
TGTGCCTGGAGTGTACCCTTTGCAGGGGCAAATTCACCCCTCCACTTT | CAWSVPFAGANSPLHF | TRBJ1-6 | NA | TRBV30 | NA
TGTGCCAGCAGCCGGGACAGGATTGCCCAAGAGACCCAGTACTTC | CASSRDRIAQETQYF | TRBJ2-5 | TRBD1 | TRBV5-4 | NA
TGTGCCAGCAGCCCCGCCTCCACTAGCGGGGCGGATACGCAGTATTTT | CASSPASTSGADTQYF | TRBJ2-3 | TRBD2 | TRBV7-2 | NA
TGCGCCAGCAGCTTGGCCGGGACCGATGATTATAGCAATCAGCCCCAGCATTTT | CASSLAGTDDYSNQPQHF | TRBJ1-5 | NA | TRBV5-1 | NA